These 26 T cell receptor beta chains originate from one sample sequenced in a study of blood T cell repertoires in COVID-19. Data came from immunoSEQ multiplex PCR; TCRdb stores just in-frame clones and leaves some out. The sample gives 380,000 or so clones, roughly 77% of which show up once; 0.85% to 1.2% is in the top ten. Sequencing used peripheral blood. The source of these receptors is a human donor with acute or convalescent COVID-19. The donor label of this sample is uncertain.

The V gene is TRBV30, the J gene TRBJ1-3; D unresolved. V lost 1 base and J 8 bases, leaving 12 bases between the germline ends. The germline V gene has CDR1 GTSNPN and CDR2 SVGIG (reference sequence). CDR3 length: 13 residues. Here the CDR3 DNA reads TGTGCCTGGAGTGATTGGCAGGTAGACACCATATATTTT. It codes for CAWSDWQVDTIYF.

The chain has TRBV1 and TRBJ1-5; TRBD1 is the table's D call, not checked against the DNA. TRBV1 is termed a pseudogene. This CDR3 has 18 amino acids. In nucleotides, the CDR3 is TGCACCAGCAGCGCCGGGACAGGGAAAAGTGTCCAATCAAAGCCCCAGCATTTT. Translated, it gives CTSSAGTGKSVQSKPQHF.

The chain couples TRBV18 to TRBJ1-5; D ambiguous. Germline V CDR1 and CDR2: KGHSH, LQKENI. Trimming stripped 6 bases from V and 1 base from J, with 10 bases between. The CDR3 totals 14 residues. The CDR3 coding sequence is TGTGCCAGCTCTCCAAGAGGGAGCAATCAGCCCCAGCATTTT. This translates into CASSPRGSNQPQHF.

The chain carries TRBV28 and TRBJ1-2; 7 bases align to TRBD1. The CDR3 has 14 amino acids. Losses at the gene ends were 10 bases for V and 8 bases for J; bases not matched to a gene: 16. CDR1 is MDHEN and CDR2 is SYDVKM in the germline V gene. CDR3 sequence: CAIQFGTASIGYTF. As DNA, the CDR3 is TGTGCCATACAATTCGGGACAGCAAGTATCGGCTACACCTTC.

In this sample, this clone turned up once. The chain is built from TRBV6-2 or TRBV6-3 and TRBJ2-7; the match to TRBD1 covers 7 bases. Germline V gene sequence: CDR1 MNHEY, CDR2 SVGEGT. Trimming cost V 6 bases and J 6 bases; bases outside gene matches: 14. This CDR3 spans 15 amino acids. In DNA, the CDR3 is TGTGCCAGCAGCGCCACAAGGGGGCTATCGGGCGAGCAGTACTTC. Translated, it gives CASSATRGLSGEQYF.

The chain has TRBV6-5 and TRBJ1-2, with 8 bases aligning to TRBD1. Germline V gives CDR1 MNHEY, CDR2 SVGAGI. The CDR3 has 14 residues. With 6 bases clipped from V and 3 bases from J, the junction kept 6 bases outside the gene matches. CDR3: CASRPDRGDYGYTF. The CDR3 region has the DNA TGTGCCAGCAGGCCCGACAGGGGAGACTATGGCTACACCTTC.

This clone is a singleton in its sample. The DNA for the CDR3 is TGCGCCAGCAGCTTGGGGGCACAGGACCACTCTGGGGCCAACGTCCTGACTTTC. This gives the protein CASSLGAQDHSGANVLTF. V gene TRBV5-1 combines with J gene TRBJ2-6; weak D call: TRBD1 (5 bases). CDR1 is SGHRS and CDR2 is YFSETQ in the germline V gene. Trimming stripped 0 bases from V and 0 bases from J, with 13 bases between. This CDR3 comprises 18 residues.

The chain recombines TRBV19 with TRBJ1-2, with 8 bases lining up with TRBD1. The germline CDR1 and CDR2 sequences are LNHDA and SQIVND (reference sequence). CDR3 length equals 17 residues. Trimming cost V 5 bases and J 8 bases; bases outside gene matches: 19. The DNA of the CDR3 is TGTGCCAGTAGTGCCGTTGCCCTGCCGACAGGGGTGAGAGGCTACACCTTC. The encoded protein is CASSAVALPTGVRGYTF. Filled out from reference TRBV19 and TRBJ1-2, the complete variable domain reads DGGITQSPKYLFRKEGQNVTLSCEQNLNHDAMYWYRQDPGQGLRLIYYSQIVNDFQKGDIAEGYSVSREKKESFPLTVTSAQKNPTAFYLCASSAVALPTGVRGYTFGSGTRLTVV.

J is TRBJ1-2 and V is TRBV2; D uncertain. Germline CDR1 SNHLY, CDR2 FYNNEI. CDR3 length equals 15 residues. V dropped 6 bases and J dropped 7 bases, with 21 bases sitting between them. The CDR3 nucleotides are TGTGCCAGCAGGACCGAGCAGACTGAGGGCGGTGGCTACACCTTC. It encodes CASRTEQTEGGGYTF.

The chain links TRBV9 to TRBJ2-1, with 7 bases aligning to TRBD1. This CDR3 contains 15 residues. Unmatched junction bases numbered 2, after V lost 2 bases and J lost 0 bases. In germline, CDR1 is SGDLS, CDR2 YYNGEE. CDR3 in amino acids: CASSVSGGSYNEQFF. As DNA, the CDR3 is TGTGCCAGCAGCGTCTCAGGGGGCTCCTACAATGAGCAGTTCTTC.

This clone was seen once. The V gene is TRBV27, the J gene TRBJ2-5; 10 bases match TRBD1. V lost 6 bases, J lost 3 bases, and 10 bases stayed unmatched. The length of the CDR3 is 16 residues. Germline CDR1 MNHEY, CDR2 SMNVEV (reference sequence). The CDR3 reads CASRTGTGASKETQYF. CDR3 DNA sequence: TGTGCCAGCAGGACCGGGACAGGGGCATCGAAAGAGACCCAGTACTTC.

The gene calls are TRBV12-5 and TRBJ2-1; 8 bases match TRBD2. This CDR3 has 15 residues. Trimming took 0 bases from V and 7 from J; bases not matched to a gene: 5. Germline V CDR1 and CDR2: LGHNT, FRNRAP. The CDR3 reads CASGLVLAAPNEQFF. The CDR3 nucleotides read TGTGCTAGTGGTTTGGTACTAGCGGCCCCAAATGAGCAGTTCTTC. Full variable domain (rest looked up from reference TRBV12-5 and TRBJ2-1): DARVTQTPRHKVTEMGQEVTMRCQPILGHNTVFWYRQTMMQGLELLAYFRNRAPLDDSGMPKDRFSAEMPDATLATLKIQPSEPRDSAVYFCASGLVLAAPNEQFFGPGTRLTVL.

The chain employs TRBV18 and TRBJ1-3; D unclear. Trimming removed 5 bases at V and 2 bases at J, with 13 bases between. The germline V gene encodes CDR1 KGHSH and CDR2 LQKENI. There are 15 residues in the CDR3. CDR3 sequence (DNA): TGTGCCAGCTCAGTCACAGATATAACTGGAAACACCATATATTTT. It translates to CASSVTDITGNTIYF.

The V gene is TRBV5-6, the J gene TRBJ1-2; 9 nucleotides agree with TRBD1. The trim removed 4 bases at V and 4 bases at J, leaving 2 bases unmatched. The CDR3 consists of 13 residues. Germline-derived CDR1 and CDR2 are SGHDT and YYEEEE. CDR3 protein: CASSGDRAYGYTF. CDR3 in DNA: TGTGCCAGCAGCGGGGACAGGGCCTATGGCTACACCTTC.

This clone was detected once. The chain employs TRBV19 and TRBJ1-1; 7 bases fit TRBD1. The CDR3 has 14 amino acids. The germline V gene has CDR1 LNHDA and CDR2 SQIVND (reference sequence). J gave up 1 base and V 4 bases, and 3 bases lay outside the gene matches. The CDR3 nucleotides read TGTGCCAGTAGTAGGTGGACAGGGAACACTGAAGCTTTCTTT. Translation: CASSRWTGNTEAFF.

CDR3 nucleotide sequence: TGTGCCAGCAGCTTTGTCCAGCAGCTTATCCGATACAGTGGCTACACCTTC. Translation: CASSFVQQLIRYSGYTF. The rearrangement joins TRBV7-9 to TRBJ1-2; D call uncertain. Germline values: CDR1 SEHNR, CDR2 FQNEAQ (reference sequence). Trimming took off 3 bases at V and 7 bases at J, with 24 bases between the two ends. The CDR3 is 17 amino acids.

This sequence joins TRBV2 and TRBJ1-2, with 7 bases aligning to TRBD1. V gave up 2 bases and J gave up 4 bases; unmatched junction bases: 7. The V gene's germline CDR1 is SNHLY and CDR2 FYNNEI. The CDR3 sequence is 15 residues long. CDR3 sequence reads: CASSERAQGTYGYTF. CDR3 coding DNA: TGTGCCAGCAGTGAAAGGGCACAGGGGACCTATGGCTACACCTTC.

The chain couples TRBV5-6 to TRBJ1-4; unclear D gene. Germline CDR1 is SGHDT and CDR2 is YYEEEE. There are 15 residues in the CDR3. The ends were cut back, 2 bases at V and 0 bases at J, with 8 bases in the middle. CDR3 protein: CASSFLRSTNEKLFF. The CDR3 DNA follows: TGTGCCAGCAGCTTTTTGAGGTCAACTAATGAAAAACTGTTTTTT.

The chain combines TRBV12-3 or TRBV12-4 with TRBJ2-2; D remains unclear. The CDR3 is made up of 12 amino acids. Deletions cut 9 bases from V and 8 bases from J, with 13 bases between. The DNA for the CDR3 is TGTGCCAGTGAAAGAGGTCCGGGGGAGCTGTTTTTT. Encoded protein: CASERGPGELFF.

This rearrangement joins TRBV3-1 (or the pseudogene TRBV3-2) to TRBJ2-7, with 14 bases identical to TRBD2. Germline trimming cut 4 bases from V and 1 base from J; bases unmatched to any gene: 6. This CDR3 is 17 amino acids long. Germline V gives CDR1 LGHDT, CDR2 YNNKEL (reference sequence). The CDR3 nucleotides read TGTGCCAGCAGCCCGGGACTAGCGGGGGCCCGGTCCTACGAGCAGTACTTC. Residues: CASSPGLAGARSYEQYF.

This rearrangement joins TRBV19 to TRBJ1-5; no definite D call. V lost 6 bases and J lost 9, with 12 bases in between. The CDR3 extends over 12 amino acids. CDR1 is LNHDA, CDR2 SQIVND, per germline (reference sequence). The CDR3 loop is CASREGAAPQHF. CDR3 coding DNA: TGTGCCAGTAGAGAGGGTGCGGCGCCCCAGCATTTT.

J is TRBJ2-7 and V is TRBV5-3; 10 bases are shared with TRBD2. TRBV5-3 is reported as an ORF; its role is uncertain. With V trimmed by 6 bases and J by 0 bases, 9 bases remained unmatched. The CDR3 sequence is 16 residues long. The chain's CDR3 is CARTMSWTSGSYEQYF. DNA of the CDR3: TGTGCCAGAACCATGTCCTGGACTAGCGGCTCCTACGAGCAGTACTTC.

The chain's CDR3 is CASSNRTGEGEAFF. The CDR3 DNA reads TGTGCCAGCTCAAACCGCACAGGGGAAGGCGAAGCTTTCTTT. The chain recombines TRBV18 with TRBJ1-1; TRBD1 agrees at 7 bases. Germline V gene lookup returns CDR1 KGHSH and CDR2 LQKENI. The CDR3 runs to 14 residues. J lost 8 bases, V lost 5 bases, and 11 bases had no gene match.

V is TRBV10-2 and J is TRBJ2-5; 7 nucleotides line up with TRBD2. V shed 3 bases and J 9 bases; nucleotides not matched to a gene: 7. The CDR3 is made up of 13 amino acids. In germline, CDR1 is WSHSY, CDR2 SAAADI. The CDR3 here is CASSDGPRGAQYF. In DNA form, the CDR3 reads TGCGCCAGCAGTGACGGCCCTCGGGGGGCCCAGTACTTC.

V and J are TRBV29-1 and TRBJ2-2; 10 positions agree with TRBD2. V lost 7 bases and J lost 2; bases outside the gene matches: 4. The V gene's germline CDR1 is SQVTM and CDR2 ANQGSEA. CDR3 size: 14 residues. The CDR3 loop is CSGRTSGNTGELFF. Here the CDR3 DNA reads TGCAGCGGAAGGACTAGCGGTAACACCGGGGAGCTGTTTTTT.

This clone has a single count. The chain uses TRBV29-1 and TRBJ2-7; the match to TRBD2 covers 10 bases. Germline values: CDR1 SQVTM, CDR2 ANQGSEA. The V gene end was trimmed by 3 bases and the J gene end by 4 bases; junction bases not matched to a gene: 3. The CDR3 sequence is 13 residues long. The CDR3 region has the DNA TGCAGCGTTGATTCTAGCGGGAGTTACGAGCAGTACTTC. It translates to CSVDSSGSYEQYF.